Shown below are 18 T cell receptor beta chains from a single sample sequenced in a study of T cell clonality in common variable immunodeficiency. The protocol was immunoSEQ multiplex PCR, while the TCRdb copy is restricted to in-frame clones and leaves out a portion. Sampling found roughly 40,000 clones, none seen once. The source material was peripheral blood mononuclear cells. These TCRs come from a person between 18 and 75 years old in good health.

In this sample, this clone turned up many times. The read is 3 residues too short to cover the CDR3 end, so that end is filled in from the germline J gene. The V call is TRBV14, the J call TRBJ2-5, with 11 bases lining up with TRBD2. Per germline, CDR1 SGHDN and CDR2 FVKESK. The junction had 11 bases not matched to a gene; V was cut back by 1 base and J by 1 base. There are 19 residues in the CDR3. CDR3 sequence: CASSQGREGTSGSQETQYF. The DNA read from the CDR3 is TGTGCCAGCAGCCAAGGAAGAGAGGGGACTAGCGGCTCCCAAGAGACC.

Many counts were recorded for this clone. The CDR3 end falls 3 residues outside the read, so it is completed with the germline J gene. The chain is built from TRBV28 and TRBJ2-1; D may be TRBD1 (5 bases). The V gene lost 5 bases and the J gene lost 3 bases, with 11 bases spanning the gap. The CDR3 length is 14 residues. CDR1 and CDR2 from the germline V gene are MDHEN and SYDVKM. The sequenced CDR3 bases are TGTGCCAGCAGTAGGGGTGATCTCTACAATGAG. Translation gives CASSRGDLYNE. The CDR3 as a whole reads CASSRGDLYNEQFF.

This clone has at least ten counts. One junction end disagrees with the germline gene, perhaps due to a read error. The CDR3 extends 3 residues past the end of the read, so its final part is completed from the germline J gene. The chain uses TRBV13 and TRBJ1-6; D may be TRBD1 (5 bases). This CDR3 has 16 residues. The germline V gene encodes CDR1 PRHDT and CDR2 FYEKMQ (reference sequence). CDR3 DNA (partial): TGTGCCAGCAGCCTAGGGCGGCAGGGTTGGATCTCACCC. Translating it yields CASSLGRQGWISP. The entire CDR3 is CASSLGRQGWISPLHF.

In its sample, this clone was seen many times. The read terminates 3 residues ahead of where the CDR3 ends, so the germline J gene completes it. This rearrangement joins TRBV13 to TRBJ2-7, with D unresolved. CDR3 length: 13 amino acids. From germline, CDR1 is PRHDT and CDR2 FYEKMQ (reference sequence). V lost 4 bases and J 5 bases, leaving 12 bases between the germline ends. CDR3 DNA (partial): TGTGCCAGCAGCTCGCAGAAAAGTAACGAG. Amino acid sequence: CASSSQKSNE. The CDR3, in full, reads CASSSQKSNEQYF.

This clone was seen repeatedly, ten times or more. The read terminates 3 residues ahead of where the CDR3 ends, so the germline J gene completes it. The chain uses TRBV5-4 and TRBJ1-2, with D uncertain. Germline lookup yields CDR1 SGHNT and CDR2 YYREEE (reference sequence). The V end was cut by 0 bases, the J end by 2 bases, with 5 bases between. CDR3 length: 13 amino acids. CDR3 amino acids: CASSLGGNYGYTF. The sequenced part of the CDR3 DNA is TGTGCCAGCAGCTTGGGAGGGAACTATGGC.

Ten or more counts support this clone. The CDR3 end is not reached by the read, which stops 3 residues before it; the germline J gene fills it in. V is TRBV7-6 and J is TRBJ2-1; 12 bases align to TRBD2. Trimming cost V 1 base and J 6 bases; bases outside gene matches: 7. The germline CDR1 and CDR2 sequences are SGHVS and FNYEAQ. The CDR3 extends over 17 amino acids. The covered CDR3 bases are TGTGCCAGCAGCTTAGTGACTAGCGGGAGTAGGGGCAATGAG. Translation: CASSLVTSGSRGNE. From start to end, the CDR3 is CASSLVTSGSRGNEQFF.

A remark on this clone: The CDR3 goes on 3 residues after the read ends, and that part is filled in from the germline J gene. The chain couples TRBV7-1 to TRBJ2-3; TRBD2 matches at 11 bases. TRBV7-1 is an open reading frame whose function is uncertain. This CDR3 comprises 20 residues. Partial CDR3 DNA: TGTGCCAGCAGCTCGAGCAGACTAGCGGGGATTTCGGCAAAAGGAGAGACG. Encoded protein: CASSSSRLAGISAKGET. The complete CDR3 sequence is CASSSSRLAGISAKGETQYF.

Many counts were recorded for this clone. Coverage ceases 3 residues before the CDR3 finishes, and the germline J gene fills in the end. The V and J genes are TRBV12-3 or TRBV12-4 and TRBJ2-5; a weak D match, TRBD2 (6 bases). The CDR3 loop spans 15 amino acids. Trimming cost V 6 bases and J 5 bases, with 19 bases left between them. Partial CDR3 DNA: TGTGCCAGCAGAATGGAACTAGCAGGGTATGAGACC. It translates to CASRMELAGYET. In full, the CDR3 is CASRMELAGYETQYF.

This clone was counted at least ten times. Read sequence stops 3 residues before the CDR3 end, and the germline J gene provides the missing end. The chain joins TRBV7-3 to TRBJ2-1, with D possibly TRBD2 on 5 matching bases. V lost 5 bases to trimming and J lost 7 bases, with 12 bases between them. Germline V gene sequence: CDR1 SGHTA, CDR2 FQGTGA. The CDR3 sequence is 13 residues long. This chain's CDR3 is CASSPGSGNEQFF. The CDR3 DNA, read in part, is TGTGCCAGCAGCCCCGGATCGGGGAATGAG.

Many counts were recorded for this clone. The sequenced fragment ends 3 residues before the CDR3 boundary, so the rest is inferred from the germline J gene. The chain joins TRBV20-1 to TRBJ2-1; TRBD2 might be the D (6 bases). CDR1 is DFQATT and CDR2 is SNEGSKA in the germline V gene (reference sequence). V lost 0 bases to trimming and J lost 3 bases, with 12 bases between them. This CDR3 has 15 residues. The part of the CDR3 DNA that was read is TGCAGTGCTAGAGATTGGGGGGTGAACTACAATGAG. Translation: CSARDWGVNYNE. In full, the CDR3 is CSARDWGVNYNEQFF.

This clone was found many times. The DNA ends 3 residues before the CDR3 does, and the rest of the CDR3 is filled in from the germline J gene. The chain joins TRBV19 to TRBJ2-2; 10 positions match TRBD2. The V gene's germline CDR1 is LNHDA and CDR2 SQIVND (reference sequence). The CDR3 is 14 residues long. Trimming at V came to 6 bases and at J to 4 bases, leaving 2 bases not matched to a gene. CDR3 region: CASRLAGRTGELFF. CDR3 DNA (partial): TGTGCCAGTAGACTAGCGGGACGCACCGGGGAG.

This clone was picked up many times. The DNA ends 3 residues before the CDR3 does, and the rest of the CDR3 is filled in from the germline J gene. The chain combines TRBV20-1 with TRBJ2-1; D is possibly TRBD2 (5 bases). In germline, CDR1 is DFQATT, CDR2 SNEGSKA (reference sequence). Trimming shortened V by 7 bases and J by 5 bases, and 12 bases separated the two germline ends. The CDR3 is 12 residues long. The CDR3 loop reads CSGSWTDNEQFF. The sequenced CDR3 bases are TGCAGTGGGAGCTGGACTGACAATGAG.

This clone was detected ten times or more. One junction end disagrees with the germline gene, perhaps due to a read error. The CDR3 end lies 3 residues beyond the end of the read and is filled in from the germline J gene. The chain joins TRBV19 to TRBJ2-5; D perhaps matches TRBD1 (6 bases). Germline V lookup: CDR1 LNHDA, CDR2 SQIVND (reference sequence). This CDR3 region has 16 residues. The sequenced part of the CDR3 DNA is TGTGCCAGTAGTCTAGACTCGGACAGCCGACAAGAGACC. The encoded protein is CASSLDSDSRQET. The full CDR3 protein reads CASSLDSDSRQETQYF.

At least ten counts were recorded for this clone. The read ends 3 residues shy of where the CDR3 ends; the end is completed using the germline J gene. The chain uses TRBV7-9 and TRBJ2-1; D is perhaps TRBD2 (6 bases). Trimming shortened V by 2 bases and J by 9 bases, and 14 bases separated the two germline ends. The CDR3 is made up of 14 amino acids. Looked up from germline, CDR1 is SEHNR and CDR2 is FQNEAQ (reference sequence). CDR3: CASSLSGTHTEQFF. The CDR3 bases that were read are TGTGCCAGCAGCTTATCCGGGACTCACACTGAG.

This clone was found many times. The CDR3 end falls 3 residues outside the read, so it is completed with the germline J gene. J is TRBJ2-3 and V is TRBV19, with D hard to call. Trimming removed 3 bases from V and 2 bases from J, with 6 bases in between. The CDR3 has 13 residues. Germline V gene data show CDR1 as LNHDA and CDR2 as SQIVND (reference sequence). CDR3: CASSIQYTDTQYF. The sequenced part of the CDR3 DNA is TGTGCCAGTAGTATTCAGTACACAGATACG.

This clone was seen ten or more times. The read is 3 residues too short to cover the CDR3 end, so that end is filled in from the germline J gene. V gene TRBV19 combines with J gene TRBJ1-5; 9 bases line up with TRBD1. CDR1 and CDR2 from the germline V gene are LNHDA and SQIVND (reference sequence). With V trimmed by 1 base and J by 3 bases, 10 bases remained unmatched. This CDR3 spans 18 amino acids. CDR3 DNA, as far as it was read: TGTGCCAGTAGTATAGGAAGGGGACAGGGATCATACAATCAGCCC. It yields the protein CASSIGRGQGSYNQP. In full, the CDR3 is CASSIGRGQGSYNQPQHF.

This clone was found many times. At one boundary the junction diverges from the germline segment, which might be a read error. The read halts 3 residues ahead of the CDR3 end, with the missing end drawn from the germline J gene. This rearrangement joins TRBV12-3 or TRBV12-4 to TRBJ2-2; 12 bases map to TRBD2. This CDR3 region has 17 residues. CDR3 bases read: TGTGCCAGCAGTCTAGCGGGAGGGCCTTGGGGCTCCGGGGAG. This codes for CASSLAGGPWGSGE. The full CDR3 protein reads CASSLAGGPWGSGELFF.

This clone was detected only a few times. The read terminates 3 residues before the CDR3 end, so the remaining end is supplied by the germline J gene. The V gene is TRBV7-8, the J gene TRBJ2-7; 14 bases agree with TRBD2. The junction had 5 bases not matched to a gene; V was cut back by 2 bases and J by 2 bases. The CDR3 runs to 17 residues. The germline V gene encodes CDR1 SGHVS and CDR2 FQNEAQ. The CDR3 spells CASSLRGLAGEAYEQYF. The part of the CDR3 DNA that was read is TGTGCCAGCAGCTTAAGGGGACTAGCGGGGGAGGCCTACGAG.